This is a list of T cell receptor beta chains from one sample in a study of T cell responses to AZD1222 COVID-19 vaccine. Generated by immunoSEQ multiplex PCR, the TCRdb table keeps only in-frame clones and is missing some. The table has around 190,000 clones, around 90% seen once. The sequenced sample was peripheral blood, obtained on day 0 of AZD1222 vaccination. These receptor sequences come from an adult in good health. CDR3s include the opening cysteine and the closing phenylalanine or tryptophan. The D gene is left open where the match is weak. Clone size appears in some rows only: once, few, many, or a class for an expanded clone.

CDR3 DNA: TGCAGCGGCGCACAGGGGGGGAACACTGAAGCTTTCTTT
CDR3 protein: CSGAQGGNTEAFF
V gene: TRBV29-1
clone size: -
D gene: TRBD1
J gene: TRBJ1-1

CDR3 DNA: TGTGCCAGCAGCTTATTATCTTTTCGTGGCAGGAGATTTGACTATGGCTACACCTTC
CDR3 protein: CASSLLSFRGRRFDYGYTF
V gene: TRBV7-8
clone size: -
D gene: -
J gene: TRBJ1-2

CDR3 DNA: TGTGCCAGCAGCCTCAACCCGGGCCTCTCCGGCTCTGGCTACACCTTC
CDR3 protein: CASSLNPGLSGSGYTF
V gene: TRBV7-3
clone size: -
D gene: -
J gene: TRBJ1-2

CDR3 DNA: TGCACCAGCAGCCAATCCGGGACTAGCGGGGATATGGGGGAGCAGTACTTC
CDR3 protein: CTSSQSGTSGDMGEQYF
V gene: TRBV1
clone size: -
D gene: -
J gene: TRBJ2-7

CDR3 DNA: TGTGCCATCAGTGAGTCGGACGGGACACTCATGGGTGCTGTTTTT
CDR3 protein: CAISESDGTLMGAVF
V gene: TRBV10-3
clone size: -
D gene: -
J gene: TRBJ1-4

CDR3 DNA: TGTGCCAGCACCCGGACCTCCGGGGAGCAGTACTTC
CDR3 protein: CASTRTSGEQYF
V gene: TRBV6-5
clone size: -
D gene: -
J gene: TRBJ2-7

CDR3 DNA: TGTGCCTGGAGTGCGGCCCGCTACAATGAGCAGTTCTTC
CDR3 protein: CAWSAARYNEQFF
V gene: TRBV30
clone size: -
D gene: -
J gene: TRBJ2-1

CDR3 DNA: TGCGCCAGCAGCCCGGAGGCGGGAGGGTCGAAGACCCAGTACTTC
CDR3 protein: CASSPEAGGSKTQYF
V gene: TRBV5-1
clone size: -
D gene: TRBD2
J gene: TRBJ2-5

CDR3 DNA: TGTGCCAGCAGCTTATATGGTACAGCGCCTGCCTACGAGCAGTACTTC
CDR3 protein: CASSLYGTAPAYEQYF
V gene: TRBV11-2
clone size: -
D gene: -
J gene: TRBJ2-7

CDR3 DNA: TGTGCCAGCAGCCAAGTTACGGACACTGAAGCTTTCTTT
CDR3 protein: CASSQVTDTEAFF
V gene: TRBV3-1/TRBV3-2
clone size: -
D gene: -
J gene: TRBJ1-1

CDR3 DNA: TGTGCCAGCAGTTTTCTGACTAGCGGGAATGGAGAGACCCAGTACTTC
CDR3 protein: CASSFLTSGNGETQYF
V gene: TRBV27
clone size: -
D gene: TRBD2
J gene: TRBJ2-5

CDR3 DNA: TGTGCCAGCAGCCCGAGGACGTACACCGGGGAGCTGTTTTTT
CDR3 protein: CASSPRTYTGELFF
V gene: TRBV3-1/TRBV3-2
clone size: -
D gene: -
J gene: TRBJ2-2

CDR3 DNA: TGTGCCAGCAGCTCCCCGGGACTCCTTGCGGAGACCCAGTACTTC
CDR3 protein: CASSSPGLLAETQYF
V gene: TRBV5-4
clone size: -
D gene: -
J gene: TRBJ2-5

CDR3 DNA: TGTGCCTGGAGTGTACGAGGGGGCACTGAAGCTTTCTTT
CDR3 protein: CAWSVRGGTEAFF
V gene: TRBV30
clone size: -
D gene: -
J gene: TRBJ1-1

CDR3 DNA: TGTGCCAGCCGCCGGAGCAGCGGACTCACAGATACGCAGTATTTT
CDR3 protein: CASRRSSGLTDTQYF
V gene: TRBV7-8
clone size: -
D gene: -
J gene: TRBJ2-3

CDR3 DNA: TGTGCCAGGGGCCGGGAGTTATGGTCAGCGGTTCTCCCTGGGATTCAGCCCCAGCATTTT
CDR3 protein: CARGRELWSAVLPGIQPQHF
V gene: TRBV7-5
clone size: -
D gene: -
J gene: TRBJ1-5

CDR3 DNA: TGCGCCAGCAGCTTAGCGGGACGGGGTAACGACGAGCAGTACTTC
CDR3 protein: CASSLAGRGNDEQYF
V gene: TRBV5-1
clone size: -
D gene: TRBD2
J gene: TRBJ2-7

CDR3 DNA: TGTGCCTGGAGTGCAAACAGGGGGGAGACCGGGTACTTC
CDR3 protein: CAWSANRGETGYF
V gene: TRBV30
clone size: -
D gene: TRBD1
J gene: TRBJ2-4

CDR3 DNA: TGTGCCAGCAGTGAATTTGGGACAGGGATCGGAAACACCATATATTTT
CDR3 protein: CASSEFGTGIGNTIYF
V gene: TRBV25-1
clone size: -
D gene: TRBD1
J gene: TRBJ1-3

CDR3 DNA: TGTGCCAGCAGCTTAGCTAAGGCTAGTGCGACAGATACGCAGTATTTT
CDR3 protein: CASSLAKASATDTQYF
V gene: TRBV7-9
clone size: -
D gene: -
J gene: TRBJ2-3

CDR3 DNA: TGCGCCAGCAGCCAAGATCGGGGGAAGGGATCACCCCTCCACTTT
CDR3 protein: CASSQDRGKGSPLHF
V gene: TRBV4-1
clone size: once
D gene: -
J gene: TRBJ1-6

CDR3 DNA: TGTGCCATCAGTACTAGCGGGGAAGGCAATGAGCAGTTCTTC
CDR3 protein: CAISTSGEGNEQFF
V gene: TRBV10-3
clone size: -
D gene: TRBD2
J gene: TRBJ2-1

CDR3 DNA: TGTGCCAGCAGGTCGTACAATGAGCAGTTCTTC
CDR3 protein: CASRSYNEQFF
V gene: TRBV5-8
clone size: -
D gene: -
J gene: TRBJ2-1

CDR3 DNA: TGTGCCAGCAGCCCGACAGGGATGAACACTGAAGCTTTCTTT
CDR3 protein: CASSPTGMNTEAFF
V gene: TRBV6-5
clone size: -
D gene: TRBD1
J gene: TRBJ1-1

CDR3 DNA: TGTGCCATCAGTGATTGGGATGAAAAACTGTTTTTT
CDR3 protein: CAISDWDEKLFF
V gene: TRBV10-3
clone size: -
D gene: -
J gene: TRBJ1-4

CDR3 DNA: TGTGCCAGCGTGACAACAACTAATGAAAAACTGTTTTTT
CDR3 protein: CASVTTTNEKLFF
V gene: TRBV28
clone size: -
D gene: -
J gene: TRBJ1-4

CDR3 DNA: TGTGCCAGCAGTAACCGGGGCTACTCTGGAAACACCATATATTTT
CDR3 protein: CASSNRGYSGNTIYF
V gene: TRBV7-8
clone size: -
D gene: -
J gene: TRBJ1-3

CDR3 DNA: TGTGCCAGCAGGTCCCTATCGGGACAGGGGTCCGAGCAGTACTTC
CDR3 protein: CASRSLSGQGSEQYF
V gene: TRBV5-6
clone size: -
D gene: TRBD1
J gene: TRBJ2-7